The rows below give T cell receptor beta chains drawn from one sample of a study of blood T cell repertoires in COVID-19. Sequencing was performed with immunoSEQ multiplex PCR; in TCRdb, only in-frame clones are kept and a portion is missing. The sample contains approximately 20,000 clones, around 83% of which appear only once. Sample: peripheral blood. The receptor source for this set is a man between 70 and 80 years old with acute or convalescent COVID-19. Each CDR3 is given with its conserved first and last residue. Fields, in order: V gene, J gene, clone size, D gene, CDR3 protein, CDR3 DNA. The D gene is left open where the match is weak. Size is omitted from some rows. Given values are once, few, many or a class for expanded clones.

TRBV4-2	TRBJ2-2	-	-	CASSQARIETGELFF	TGTGCCAGCAGCCAAGCTAGAATTGAAACCGGGGAGCTGTTTTTT
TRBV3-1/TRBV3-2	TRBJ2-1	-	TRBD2	CASSQESGTSGSVSYNEQFF	TGTGCCAGCAGCCAAGAGTCGGGGACTAGCGGGAGTGTATCCTACAATGAGCAGTTCTTC
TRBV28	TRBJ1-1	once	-	CASIPLKRAEAFF	TGTGCCAGCATCCCTTTGAAACGGGCTGAAGCTTTCTTT
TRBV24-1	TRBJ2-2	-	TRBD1	CATQTGVNTGELFF	TGTGCCACTCAAACAGGGGTGAACACCGGGGAGCTGTTTTTT
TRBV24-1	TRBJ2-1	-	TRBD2	CATSDTLGTSANEQFF	TGTGCCACCAGTGATACTTTAGGGACTAGTGCCAATGAGCAGTTCTTC
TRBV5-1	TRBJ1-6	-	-	CASSLDISDSPLHF	TGCGCCAGCAGCTTGGACATCAGCGACTCACCCCTCCACTTT
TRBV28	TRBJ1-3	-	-	CASSLNRRWDTIYF	TGTGCCAGCAGTTTAAACAGGCGGTGGGACACCATATATTTT
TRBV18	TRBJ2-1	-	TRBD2	CASSPPGLASYHEQFF	TGTGCCAGCTCACCACCGGGACTAGCGTCGTATCATGAGCAGTTCTTC
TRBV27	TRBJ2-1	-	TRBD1	CASSLTGQGVRGSYNEQFF	TGTGCCAGCAGTTTAACTGGACAGGGGGTTCGGGGCTCCTACAATGAGCAGTTCTTC
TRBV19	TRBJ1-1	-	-	CASRPLRGWRTEAFF	TGTGCCAGTAGACCACTCCGGGGGTGGAGGACTGAAGCTTTCTTT
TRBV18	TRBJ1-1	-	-	CASSPTGVPEAFF	TGTGCCAGCTCACCGACGGGGGTTCCTGAAGCTTTCTTT
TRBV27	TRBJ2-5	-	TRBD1	CASSPGTGGQTQYF	TGTGCCAGCAGTCCAGGGACAGGGGGACAGACCCAGTACTTC
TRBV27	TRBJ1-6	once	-	CASSPLGGNSPLHF	TGTGCCAGCAGTCCCCTGGGGGGGAATTCACCCCTCCACTTT
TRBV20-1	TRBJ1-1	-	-	CSATRGTEAFF	TGCAGTGCTACCAGGGGAACTGAAGCTTTCTTT
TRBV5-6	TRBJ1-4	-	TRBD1	CASWASGQGGEKLFF	TGTGCCAGCTGGGCCTCGGGACAGGGTGGGGAAAAACTGTTTTTT
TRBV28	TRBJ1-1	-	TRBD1	CASSEQGVGNTEAFF	TGTGCCAGCAGTGAACAGGGGGTCGGGAACACTGAAGCTTTCTTT
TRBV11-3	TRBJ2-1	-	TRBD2	CASSLEAGDYNEQFF	TGTGCCAGCAGCTTAGAAGCGGGGGATTACAATGAGCAGTTCTTC
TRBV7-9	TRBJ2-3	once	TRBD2	CASSSPGLAGPSQYF	TGTGCCAGCAGTTCTCCGGGACTAGCGGGGCCATCGCAGTATTTT
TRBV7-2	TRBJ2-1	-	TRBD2	CASSLVGGTYNEQFF	TGTGCCAGCAGCTTAGTGGGGGGGACCTACAATGAGCAGTTCTTC
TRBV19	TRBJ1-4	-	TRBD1	CASSMDRELFF	TGTGCCAGTAGTATGGACAGGGAACTGTTTTTT
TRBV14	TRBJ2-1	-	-	CASSQDLSDEQFF	TGTGCCAGCAGCCAAGATCTTAGCGATGAGCAGTTCTTC
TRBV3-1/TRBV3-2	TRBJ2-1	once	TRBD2	CASSQGSGGDNEQFF	TGTGCCAGCAGCCAAGGATCGGGAGGGGACAATGAGCAGTTCTTC
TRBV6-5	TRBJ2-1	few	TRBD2	CASTGLAGGPDEQFF	TGTGCCAGCACCGGACTAGCGGGAGGGCCGGATGAGCAGTTCTTC
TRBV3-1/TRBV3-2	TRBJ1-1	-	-	CASSQMDRNTEAFF	TGTGCCAGCAGCCAGATGGACAGAAACACTGAAGCTTTCTTT
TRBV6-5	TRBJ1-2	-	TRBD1	CASSNRGLHYGYTF	TGTGCCAGCAGCAACAGGGGGCTCCACTATGGCTACACCTTC
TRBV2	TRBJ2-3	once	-	CASVSGTSTDTQYF	TGTGCCAGCGTATCCGGGACTAGCACAGATACGCAGTATTTT
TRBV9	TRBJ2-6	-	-	CASSTTTPGAGANVLTF	TGTGCCAGCAGCACTACTACCCCCGGGGCTGGGGCCAACGTCCTGACTTTC
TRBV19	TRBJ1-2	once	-	CASSVDRRTNYGYTF	TGTGCCAGTAGTGTTGACAGACGAACTAACTATGGCTACACCTTC
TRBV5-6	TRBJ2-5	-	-	CASSLGPAPDYDQYF	TGTGCCAGCAGCTTGGGGCCTGCTCCCGATTATGACCAGTACTTC
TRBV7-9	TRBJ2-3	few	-	CASSSGTFTDTQYF	TGTGCCAGCAGCTCCGGGACTTTTACGGATACGCAGTATTTT
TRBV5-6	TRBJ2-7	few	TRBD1	CASSSDRGPYSYEQYF	TGTGCCAGCAGCTCGGACAGGGGGCCTTACTCCTACGAGCAGTACTTC
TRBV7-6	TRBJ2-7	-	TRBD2	CASSLPFSGRAAEQYF	TGCGCCAGCAGCTTACCCTTTAGCGGGAGGGCCGCCGAGCAGTACTTC
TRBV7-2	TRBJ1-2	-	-	CASSLVGGGYTF	TGTGCCAGCAGCTTAGTAGGGGGAGGCTACACCTTC
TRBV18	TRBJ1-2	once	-	CASSPDSNYGYTF	TGTGCCAGCTCACCGGACAGCAACTATGGCTACACCTTC
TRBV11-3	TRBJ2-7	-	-	CASSLDRLGSGERYF	TGTGCCAGCAGCTTAGATCGTCTTGGTTCGGGTGAGCGGTACTTC
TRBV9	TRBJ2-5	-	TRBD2	CASSGKRTSGQETQYF	TGTGCCAGCAGCGGGAAACGGACTAGCGGCCAAGAGACCCAGTACTTC
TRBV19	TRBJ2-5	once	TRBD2	CASTNSGSQETQYF	TGTGCCAGTACTAATAGCGGGAGCCAAGAGACCCAGTACTTC
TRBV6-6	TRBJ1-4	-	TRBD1	CASTLRDRGRKLFF	TGTGCCAGCACACTCCGGGACAGGGGTCGAAAACTGTTTTTT
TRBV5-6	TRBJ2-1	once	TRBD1	CASSPVRAGGPDNEQFF	TGTGCCAGCAGCCCCGTTCGGGCAGGGGGCCCCGACAATGAGCAGTTCTTC
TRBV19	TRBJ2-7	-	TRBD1	CASSGGQGTTYEQYF	TGTGCCAGTAGTGGGGGACAGGGGACAACCTACGAGCAGTACTTC
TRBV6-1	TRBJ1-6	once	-	CASSEGTYNSPLHF	TGTGCCAGCAGTGAAGGTACCTATAATTCACCCCTCCACTTT
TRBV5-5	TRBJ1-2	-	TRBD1	CASSLAGGQNYGYTF	TGTGCCAGCAGCTTGGCAGGGGGCCAGAACTATGGCTACACCTTC
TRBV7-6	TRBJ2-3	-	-	CASSLASLTDTQYF	TGTGCCAGCAGCTTGGCCTCCCTGACAGATACGCAGTATTTT
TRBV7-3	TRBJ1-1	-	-	CASSMGHPDTEAFF	TGTGCCAGCAGCATGGGACATCCTGACACTGAAGCTTTCTTT
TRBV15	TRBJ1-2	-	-	CATSRDKGLDYGYTF	TGTGCCACCAGCAGAGATAAGGGGTTAGACTATGGCTACACCTTC
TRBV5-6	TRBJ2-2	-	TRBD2	CASSLAGEEPGELFF	TGTGCCAGCAGCTTAGCGGGAGAAGAGCCCGGGGAGCTGTTTTTT
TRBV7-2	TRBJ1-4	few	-	CASSLVGVNEKLFF	TGTGCCAGCAGCTTAGTAGGGGTGAATGAAAAACTGTTTTTT
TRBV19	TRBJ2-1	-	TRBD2	CASSPVAGAYNEQFF	TGTGCCAGTAGTCCTGTAGCGGGTGCCTACAATGAGCAGTTCTTC
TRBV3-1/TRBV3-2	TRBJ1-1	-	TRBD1	CASSQTGDTEAFF	TGTGCCAGCAGCCAGACAGGGGACACTGAAGCTTTCTTT
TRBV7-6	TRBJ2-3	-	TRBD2	CASSPLAGVTDTQYF	TGTGCCAGCAGCCCACTAGCGGGAGTAACAGATACGCAGTATTTT
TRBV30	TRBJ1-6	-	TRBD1	CAWSEGAGGNLINSPLHF	TGTGCCTGGAGTGAAGGGGCAGGGGGCAATTTAATTAATTCACCCCTCCACTTT
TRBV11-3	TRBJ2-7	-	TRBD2	CASSLASGVSYEQYF	TGTGCCAGCAGCTTAGCTAGCGGGGTCTCCTACGAGCAGTACTTC
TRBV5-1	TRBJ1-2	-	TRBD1	CASSPRTGGYGYTF	TGCGCCAGCAGCCCAAGGACAGGGGGCTATGGCTACACCTTC